These 6 T cell receptor beta chains originate from one sample sequenced in a study of blood T cell repertoires in COVID-19 (TCRdb year 2020). Libraries were prepared through the immunoSEQ multiplex PCR assay. TCRdb holds this immuneACCESS table with in-frame rearrangements only. Some clones are missing; in checked studies, unresolved V genes explain under half, and the rest has no known cause. The sample contains a few hundred thousand clones, approximately 91% of them found a single time. Approximately 8% of the sample lies in the top ten. The specimen sequenced was PBMCs or T cells enriched from blood (not recorded which). The source is a woman aged 55-75 years who had recovered from COVID-19.

This chain connects TRBV6-1 to TRBJ2-7; 8 bases fit TRBD1. CDR1 MNHNS and CDR2 SASEGT come from the germline V gene. The trim removed 4 bases at V and 2 bases at J, leaving 10 bases unmatched. This CDR3 region has 16 residues. Here the CDR3 DNA reads TGTGCCAGCAGTGTAGGACAGGGTGGAGGAACCTACGAGCAGTACTTC. Translating gives CASSVGQGGGTYEQYF.

The genes are TRBV10-3 and TRBJ1-2; TRBD1 aligns across 8 bases. The CDR3 extends over 16 amino acids. After removal of 5 bases from V and 2 bases from J, the junction contained 10 bases not matched to a gene. CDR1 and CDR2 from the germline V gene are ENHRY and SYGVKD. CDR3 amino acids: CAISLTTGEANYGYTF. The CDR3 nucleotides are TGTGCCATCAGTCTTACGACAGGGGAGGCGAACTATGGCTACACCTTC.

This chain connects TRBV7-9 to TRBJ2-3; D is ambiguous. V lost 5 bases to trimming and J lost 2 bases, with 11 bases between them. The CDR3 extends over 14 amino acids. CDR1 SEHNR and CDR2 FQNEAQ come from the germline V gene (reference sequence). The CDR3 DNA reads as TGTGCCAGCAGCAAACTCCTTTCCACAGATACGCAGTATTTT. This encodes CASSKLLSTDTQYF.

This clone was seen once. The chain combines TRBV10-3 with TRBJ1-1, with a possible D match to TRBD1 (5 bases). The germline V and J ends were trimmed by 0 bases and 1 base, with 9 bases remaining between them. Looked up from germline, CDR1 is ENHRY and CDR2 is SYGVKD. The CDR3 runs 15 residues. This CDR3 reads CAISESGGTNTEAFF. The CDR3 DNA reads TGTGCCATCAGTGAGTCAGGAGGGACGAACACTGAAGCTTTCTTT.

The CDR3 DNA reads TGTGCCAGCGGGGGGATTGGGTTTAGCAATCAGCCCCAGCATTTT. Translating gives CASGGIGFSNQPQHF. The J gene is TRBJ1-5, the V gene TRBV6-6, with a tentative D call TRBD1 (5 bases). The CDR3 length is 15 residues. With 8 bases removed from V and 0 bases from J, the gap between germline ends came to 14 bases. CDR1 is MNHNY and CDR2 is SVGAGI in the germline V gene (reference sequence).

This chain uses TRBV21-1 with TRBJ1-6. TRBV21-1 is tagged as a pseudogene. The CDR3 runs 14 residues. The CDR3 loop is CASSKNGDNSPLHF. The DNA of the CDR3 is TGTGCCAGCAGCAAAAACGGAGACAATTCACCCCTCCACTTT.